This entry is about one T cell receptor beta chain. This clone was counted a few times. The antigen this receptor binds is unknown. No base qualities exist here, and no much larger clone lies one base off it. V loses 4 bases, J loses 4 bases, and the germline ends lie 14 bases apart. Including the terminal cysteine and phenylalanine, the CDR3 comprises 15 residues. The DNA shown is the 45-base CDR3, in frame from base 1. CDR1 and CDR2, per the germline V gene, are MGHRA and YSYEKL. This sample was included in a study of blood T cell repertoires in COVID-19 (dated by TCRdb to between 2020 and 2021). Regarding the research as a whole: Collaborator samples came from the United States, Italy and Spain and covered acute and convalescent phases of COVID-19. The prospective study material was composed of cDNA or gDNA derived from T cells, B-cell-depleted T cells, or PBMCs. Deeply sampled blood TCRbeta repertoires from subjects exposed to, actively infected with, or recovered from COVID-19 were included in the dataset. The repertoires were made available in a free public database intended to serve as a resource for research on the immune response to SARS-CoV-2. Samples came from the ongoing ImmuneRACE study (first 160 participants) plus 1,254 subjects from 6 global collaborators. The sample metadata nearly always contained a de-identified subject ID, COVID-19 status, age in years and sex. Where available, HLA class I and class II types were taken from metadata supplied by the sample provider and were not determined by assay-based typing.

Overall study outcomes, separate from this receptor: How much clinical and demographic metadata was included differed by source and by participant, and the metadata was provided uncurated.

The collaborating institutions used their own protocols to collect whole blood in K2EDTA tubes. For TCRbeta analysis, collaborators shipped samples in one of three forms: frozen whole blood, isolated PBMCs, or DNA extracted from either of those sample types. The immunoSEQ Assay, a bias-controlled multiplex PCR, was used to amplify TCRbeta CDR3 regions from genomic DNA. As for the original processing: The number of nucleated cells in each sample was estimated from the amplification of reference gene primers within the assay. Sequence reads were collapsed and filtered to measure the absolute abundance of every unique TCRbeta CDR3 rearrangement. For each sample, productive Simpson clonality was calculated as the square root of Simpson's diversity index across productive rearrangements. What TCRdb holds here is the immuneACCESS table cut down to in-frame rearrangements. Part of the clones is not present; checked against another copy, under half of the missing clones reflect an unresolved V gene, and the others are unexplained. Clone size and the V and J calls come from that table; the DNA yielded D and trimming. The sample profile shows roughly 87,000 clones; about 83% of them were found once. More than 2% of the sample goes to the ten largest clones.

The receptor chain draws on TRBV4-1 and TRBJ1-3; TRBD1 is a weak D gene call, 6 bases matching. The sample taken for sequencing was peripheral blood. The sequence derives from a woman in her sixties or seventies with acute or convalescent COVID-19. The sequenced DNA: TGCGCCAGCAGCCGAGACAAGGGGGACGGAAACACCATATATTTT. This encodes CASSRDKGDGNTIYF.